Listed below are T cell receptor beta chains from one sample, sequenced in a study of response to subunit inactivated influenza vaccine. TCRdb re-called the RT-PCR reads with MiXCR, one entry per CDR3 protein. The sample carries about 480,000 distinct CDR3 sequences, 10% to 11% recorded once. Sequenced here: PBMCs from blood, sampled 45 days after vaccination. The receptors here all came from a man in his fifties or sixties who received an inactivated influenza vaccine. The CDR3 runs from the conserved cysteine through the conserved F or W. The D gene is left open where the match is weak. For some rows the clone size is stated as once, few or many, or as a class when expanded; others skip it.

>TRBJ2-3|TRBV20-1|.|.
TGCAGTGCTACTGTAGCAGGGTGGGCCACAGATACGCAGTATTTT
CSATVAGWATDTQYF
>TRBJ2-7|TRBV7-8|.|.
TGTGCCAGCAGCTTAGGGGTAGGCAGTGGGAACGAGCAGTACTTC
CASSLGVGSGNEQYF
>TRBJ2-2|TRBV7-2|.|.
TGTGCCAGAAGCTTAAAACAGGACTGGGCCGGGGAGCTGTTTTTT
CARSLKQDWAGELFF
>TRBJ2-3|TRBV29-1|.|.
TGCAGCGCCGATGTGGGGAACACAGATACGCAGTATTTT
CSADVGNTDTQYF
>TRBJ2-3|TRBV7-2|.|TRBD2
TGTGCCAGCAGCTTAGCGACGGGACTAGCGGGGTACACAGATACGCAGTATTTT
CASSLATGLAGYTDTQYF
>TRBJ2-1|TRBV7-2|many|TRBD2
TGTGCCAGCAGATGGACTAGCGGGGCATACAATGAGCAGTTCTTC
CASRWTSGAYNEQFF
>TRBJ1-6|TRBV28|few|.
TGTGCCAGCAGTATCGCTCTACTTAAACCCCTCCACTTT
CASSIALLKPLHF
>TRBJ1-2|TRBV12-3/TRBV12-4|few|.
TGTGCCAGCAGTTCCCCAGGACGCGACGGCTACACCTTC
CASSSPGRDGYTF
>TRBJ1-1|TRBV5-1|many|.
TGCGCCAGCAGCTTGGTACAGGCGAACACTGAAGCTTTCTTT
CASSLVQANTEAFF
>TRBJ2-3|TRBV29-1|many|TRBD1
TGCAGCGCCGCCACGGGACAGGCTAGCACAGATACGCAGTATTTT
CSAATGQASTDTQYF
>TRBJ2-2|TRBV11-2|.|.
TGTGCCAGCAGCCAGGGGCTTCTGTTGAGCACCGGGGAGCTGTTTTTT
CASSQGLLLSTGELFF
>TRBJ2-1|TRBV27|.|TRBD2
TGTGCCAGCAGGACAGCGGGAAGGCCCTACAATGAGCAGTTCTTC
CASRTAGRPYNEQFF
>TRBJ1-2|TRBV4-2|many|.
TGTGCCAGCAGCCAAGACCGCGGGGGGCAAGGGGCGAACTATGGCTACACCTTC
CASSQDRGGQGANYGYTF
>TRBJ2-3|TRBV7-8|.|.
TGTGCCAGCAGCAACCCTGTTACGGGAGACACAGATACGCAGTATTTT
CASSNPVTGDTDTQYF
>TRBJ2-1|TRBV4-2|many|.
TGTGCCAGCAGCCAAGTAACAGGGAGAATTTACAATGAGCAGTTCTTC
CASSQVTGRIYNEQFF
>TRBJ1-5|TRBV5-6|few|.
TGTGCCAGCAGCTTTTGGGGGGAACTTCAGCCCCAGCATTTT
CASSFWGELQPQHF
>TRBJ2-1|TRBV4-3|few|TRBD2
TGCGCCAGCAGCCAGCTAGCGGGGGCCGAATTTAGCTCCTACAATGAGCAGTTCTTC
CASSQLAGAEFSSYNEQFF
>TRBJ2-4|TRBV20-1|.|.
TGCAGTGCTAGCGAGGGCGGGCACATTCAGTACTTC
CSASEGGHIQYF
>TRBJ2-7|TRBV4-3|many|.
TGCGCCAGCAGCCAAGATTGGAGGAGCTACGAGCAGTACTTC
CASSQDWRSYEQYF
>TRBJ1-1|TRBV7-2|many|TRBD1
TGTGCCTCTCGAAGAGGGACAGGGGGGAACACTGAAGCTTTCTTT
CASRRGTGGNTEAFF
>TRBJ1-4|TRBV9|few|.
TGTGCCAGCAGCGTAGGTCGGGTCTTAAGTGAAAAACTGTTTTTT
CASSVGRVLSEKLFF
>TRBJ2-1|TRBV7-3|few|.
TGTGCCAGCAGCGACCTGGGGGCTTACAATGAGCAGTTCTTC
CASSDLGAYNEQFF
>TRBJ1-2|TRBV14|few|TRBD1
TGTGCCAGCAGCCACCCGGGACAGGGGCATGGCTACACCTTC
CASSHPGQGHGYTF
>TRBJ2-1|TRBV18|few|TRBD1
TGTGCCAGCTCACCACCGCAGGGGGCCACCCCTTACAATGAGCAGTTCTTC
CASSPPQGATPYNEQFF